Presented here are 12 T cell receptor beta chains from one specimen sequenced in a study of blood T cell repertoires in COVID-19. This table comes from immunoSEQ multiplex PCR, and its TCRdb copy is limited to in-frame clones, with some not included. In the table there are approximately 260,000 clones, just under 85% of which are singletons. Source material: peripheral blood. These receptors originate from a woman aged 80 or over with acute or convalescent COVID-19.

V is TRBV28 and J is TRBJ2-1; 8 bases are shared with TRBD2. The CDR3 extends over 16 amino acids. The ends lost 4 bases at V and 7 bases at J; junction bases unmatched: 12. Germline assignment: CDR1 MDHEN and CDR2 SYDVKM. DNA for the CDR3: TGTGCCAGCAGTTCCCCTCGCCGGGGGGGGCTTAATGAGCAGTTCTTC. It is translated as CASSSPRRGGLNEQFF. The full variable domain, with the rest looked up from reference TRBV28 and TRBJ2-1, is DVKVTQSSRYLVKRTGEKVFLECVQDMDHENMFWYRQDPGLGLRLIYFSYDVKMKEKGDIPEGYSVSREKKERFSLILESASTNQTSMYLCASSSPRRGGLNEQFFGPGTRLTVL.

The V and J genes are TRBV10-3 and TRBJ2-7, with 7 bases that match TRBD1. The trim removed 3 bases at V and 1 base at J, leaving 3 bases unmatched. CDR3 length equals 14 residues. CDR1 is ENHRY, CDR2 SYGVKD, per germline. CDR3: CAISDRTGSYEQYF. The DNA of the CDR3 is TGTGCCATCAGTGACAGGACAGGTTCCTACGAGCAGTACTTC.

In this sample, this clone turned up once. This chain's CDR3 is CASSEAGGGEQYF. CDR3 sequence (DNA): TGTGCCAGCAGTGAAGCGGGGGGGGGCGAGCAGTACTTC. The genes are TRBV6-1 and TRBJ2-7; 7 nucleotides align to TRBD2. The CDR3 length is 13 residues. V lost 0 bases, J lost 6 bases, and 2 bases stayed unmatched. Germline CDR1 is MNHNS and CDR2 is SASEGT.

The DNA of the CDR3 is TGCGCCAGCAGCTTAGGACAGGGTGGTAATTCACCCCTCCACTTT. Translated, it gives CASSLGQGGNSPLHF. This sequence joins TRBV5-1 and TRBJ1-6; the match to TRBD1 covers 8 bases. Germline V gene sequence: CDR1 SGHRS, CDR2 YFSETQ. CDR3 length: 15 amino acids. V lost 2 bases to trimming and J lost 6 bases; unmatched junction nucleotides: 4.

V gene TRBV3-1 (or the pseudogene TRBV3-2) combines with J gene TRBJ2-6; D might be TRBD2 (6 bases). The CDR3 loop spans 16 amino acids. V was trimmed by 1 base and J by 1 base, leaving 8 bases between them. Germline-derived CDR1 and CDR2 are LGHDT and YNNKEL (reference sequence). CDR3 residues: CASSQGGGSGANVLTF. Here the CDR3 DNA reads TGTGCCAGCAGCCAAGGAGGAGGGTCTGGGGCCAACGTCCTGACTTTC.

The chain has TRBV2 and TRBJ1-5; 10 positions agree with TRBD1. Germline CDR1 SNHLY, CDR2 FYNNEI. V gave up 7 bases and J gave up 5 bases; unmatched junction bases: 8. This CDR3 comprises 15 residues. CDR3 bases: TGTGCCAGCACCGGGGACAGGGGTGATCATCAGCCCCAGCATTTT. It specifies CASTGDRGDHQPQHF.

This clone was observed a few times. V usage is TRBV2 and J usage is TRBJ1-1, with a possible D match to TRBD1 (6 bases). This CDR3 spans 15 amino acids. Trimming took 8 bases from V and 4 from J, leaving 20 bases between them. Germline V gene lookup returns CDR1 SNHLY and CDR2 FYNNEI. The chain's CDR3 is CASVLGIQGPTEAFF. CDR3 DNA: TGTGCCAGCGTGTTGGGGATACAGGGACCCACTGAAGCTTTCTTT.

V and J are TRBV20-1 and TRBJ2-2; tentatively, D is TRBD1 (6 bases). Germline V gene sequence: CDR1 DFQATT, CDR2 SNEGSKA (reference sequence). V gave up 3 bases and J gave up 6 bases, with 20 bases separating them. CDR3 length: 16 residues. As DNA, the CDR3 is TGCAGTGCTAGTTCGCGAGGGACATTGTTCGCCGGGGAGCTGTTTTTT. Amino acids: CSASSRGTLFAGELFF.

In DNA form, the CDR3 reads TGCGCCAGCAGGAAAGAGATCGGTAACACTGAAGCTTTCTTT. Translated: CASRKEIGNTEAFF. The chain links TRBV5-1 to TRBJ1-1; D unclear. V lost 5 bases and J 2 bases, leaving 13 bases between the germline ends. In germline, CDR1 is SGHRS, CDR2 YFSETQ. The CDR3 sequence is 14 residues long.

This chain uses TRBV24-1 with TRBJ1-5, with a weak D call TRBD1 (5 bases). The CDR3 covers 18 residues. V was pared by 0 bases and J by 3 bases, with 17 bases between. Per the germline V gene, CDR1 is KGHDR and CDR2 is SFDVKD. The CDR3 loop reads CATSDLGAKDRTNQPQHF. CDR3 coding DNA: TGTGCCACCAGTGATTTGGGGGCGAAGGACCGAACCAATCAGCCCCAGCATTTT.

This clone was picked up a small number of times. V is TRBV2 and J is TRBJ1-6, with D perhaps matching TRBD1 (5 bases). The germline CDR1 and CDR2 sequences are SNHLY and FYNNEI. CDR3 size: 14 residues. V was trimmed by 3 bases and J by 12 bases, leaving 15 bases between them. The CDR3 DNA is TGTGCCAGCAGTGAGGGGCAGGGAATCGTACCCCTCCACTTT. This encodes CASSEGQGIVPLHF.

This rearrangement joins TRBV6-6 to TRBJ1-5; D is ambiguous. Trimming took off 7 bases at V and 0 bases at J, with 13 bases between the two ends. Germline V gives CDR1 MNHNY, CDR2 SVGAGI (reference sequence). The CDR3 is made up of 15 amino acids. The CDR3 sequence: CASIPAGVSNQPQHF. The DNA of the CDR3 is TGTGCCAGCATCCCGGCCGGGGTTAGCAATCAGCCCCAGCATTTT.